This is a list of T cell receptor beta chains from one sample in a study of blood T cells in healthy people across ages. TCRdb redid the calling of the 5' RACE reads with MiXCR, one entry per CDR3 protein. The table includes around 690,000 distinct CDR3 sequences, around three fifths detected once. The sample taken for sequencing was blood. The receptors originated from a man in his fifties or sixties in good health. CDR3s include the opening cysteine and the closing phenylalanine or tryptophan. The order of the fields is CDR3 length, clone size, J gene, D gene, V gene, CDR3 DNA, CDR3 protein. D genes are given only for firm matches. For some rows the clone size is stated as once, few or many, or as a class when expanded; others skip it.

>13|few|TRBJ2-4|TRBD2|TRBV12-3/TRBV12-4
TGTGCCAGCAGTCCTAGCGGGGGAGGTGGGCAGTACTTC
CASSPSGGGGQYF
>13|.|TRBJ2-3|.|TRBV5-1
TGCGCCAGCAAGACTCGACAGACAGATACGCAGTATTTT
CASKTRQTDTQYF
>13|.|TRBJ2-5|.|TRBV20-1
TGCAGTGCTAGGACTCCCGGTTTAGAGACCCAGTACTTC
CSARTPGLETQYF
>14|few|TRBJ1-2|TRBD1|TRBV4-1
TGCGCCAGCAGCCAAGGGACAGGGAGCTATGGCTACACCTTC
CASSQGTGSYGYTF
>12|.|TRBJ2-1|.|TRBV7-2
TGTGCCAGCAGCTGGAGAGGTAATGAGCAGTTCTTC
CASSWRGNEQFF
>12|once|TRBJ2-1|.|TRBV10-3
TGTGCCGTAAGACAGGTCTGGGATGAGCAGTTCTTC
CAVRQVWDEQFF
>15|few|TRBJ1-2|.|TRBV7-9
TGTGCCAGCAGCTTTCCCTACAGGTTTAACTATGGCTACACCTTC
CASSFPYRFNYGYTF
>13|.|TRBJ2-3|.|TRBV12-3/TRBV12-4
TGTGCCAGCAGTTTCCCTGCGACTTCGACGCAGTATTTT
CASSFPATSTQYF
>15|.|TRBJ2-5|TRBD1|TRBV2
TGTGCCAGCAGTGAATTAAAGGGACAGGGATCCCCCCAGTACTTC
CASSELKGQGSPQYF
>14|.|TRBJ2-1|.|TRBV5-1
TGCGCCAGCAGCTCACAGGGTTTAAGGGATGAGCAGTTCTTC
CASSSQGLRDEQFF
>14|few|TRBJ1-2|TRBD1|TRBV6-1
TGTGCCAGCAGTGGCGACGGGACAGTCTATGGCTACACCTTC
CASSGDGTVYGYTF
>13|few|TRBJ2-7|.|TRBV5-1
TGCGCCAGCAGCTTTCAAACAGGCTACGAGCAGTACTTC
CASSFQTGYEQYF
>14|.|TRBJ1-2|.|TRBV20-1
TGCAGTGCTAGAGATCGGGGGGCTAACTATGGCTACACCTTC
CSARDRGANYGYTF
>16|few|TRBJ2-6|TRBD1|TRBV7-9
TGTGCCAGCAGCTTAAGGGGGCCAGGAGGGGCCAACGTCCTGACTTTC
CASSLRGPGGANVLTF
>14|.|TRBJ2-4|.|TRBV6-5
TGTGCCAGCAGTCCCTATGGAGTCAAAAACATTCAGTACTTC
CASSPYGVKNIQYF
>14|.|TRBJ2-5|.|TRBV5-1
TGCGCCAGCAGCTTGATGGTAACTGGGGAGACCCAGTACTTC
CASSLMVTGETQYF
>16|many|TRBJ2-3|TRBD2|TRBV20-1
TGCAGTGCTAGAGATACCACTAGCGGGTACACAGATACGCAGTATTTT
CSARDTTSGYTDTQYF
>13|.|TRBJ2-3|.|TRBV10-3
TGTGCCATCAGCCGGGACGATACAGATACGCAGTATTTT
CAISRDDTDTQYF
>14|.|TRBJ1-2|.|TRBV6-5
TGTGCCAGCAGTGACGGGGGTCAGGGCGACGGCTACACCTTC
CASSDGGQGDGYTF
>14|.|TRBJ1-2|.|TRBV20-1
TGCAGTGCCCGCCTCCCGACAGATAACTATGGCTACACCTTC
CSARLPTDNYGYTF
>14|few|TRBJ2-6|.|TRBV19
TGTGCCAGTAGTTTCACCTCTGGGGCCAACGTCCTGACTTTC
CASSFTSGANVLTF
>16|once|TRBJ2-7|TRBD1|TRBV28
TGTGCCAGCAGTGAACCAGGGGGCGGTCAAACCTACGAGCAGTACTTC
CASSEPGGGQTYEQYF
>16|few|TRBJ2-7|TRBD2|TRBV12-3/TRBV12-4
TGTGCCAGCAGTTTATCCTCTAGCGGGGACGCCTACGAGCAGTACTTC
CASSLSSSGDAYEQYF
>12|few|TRBJ2-1|.|TRBV29-1
TGCAGCGTTGTTCCAGCGGGCAGTGAGCAGTTCTTC
CSVVPAGSEQFF
>15|few|TRBJ2-5|.|TRBV7-9
TGTGCCAGCAGCTCCGCAGACTGGTACCAAGAGACCCAGTACTTC
CASSSADWYQETQYF